One and the same sample provided the 7 T cell receptor beta chains below, sequenced in a study of spatial heterogeneity in lung cancer. TCRdb ran MiXCR on the 5' RACE reads and lists one entry per CDR3 protein. The sample yields over 15,000 distinct CDR3 sequences, more than 8% seen once. Regarding time point: blood at routine non-recurrence follow-up after resection. The source was PBMCs, collected at follow-up. The receptors were gathered from a male donor with early-stage non-small cell lung cancer.

The J gene is TRBJ2-3, the V gene TRBV6-5; 8 bases agree with TRBD2. Germline V gene data show CDR1 as MNHEY and CDR2 as SVGAGI. The length of the CDR3 is 13 residues. V shed 7 bases, J shed 3 bases, and the junction held 3 bases outside the gene matches. CDR3 in amino acids: CASTRGGTDTQYF. CDR3 bases: TGTGCCAGCACACGGGGGGGAACAGATACGCAGTATTTT.

The genes are TRBV29-1 and TRBJ2-1, with 7 positions matching TRBD2. Germline loops: CDR1 SQVTM, CDR2 ANQGSEA. The CDR3 contains 16 residues. Trimming cost V 2 bases and J 1 base; bases outside gene matches: 8. CDR3 nucleotides: TGCAGCGTTGAATTAGTAGCGGGTGGGTCCTACAATGAGCAGTTCTTC. Translation: CSVELVAGGSYNEQFF.

Worth noting for this clonotype: Possible read error: a much larger clone is one base away. This rearrangement joins TRBV6-1 to TRBJ2-7; 7 bases line up with TRBD2. Germline values: CDR1 MNHNS, CDR2 SASEGT. Germline trimming cut 8 bases from V and 6 bases from J; bases unmatched to any gene: 7. The CDR3 consists of 12 residues. The CDR3: CASCYSGGEQYF. Written as DNA, the CDR3 is TGTGCCAGCTGTTACTCGGGGGGCGAGCAGTACTTC.

As concerns this clonotype: This may stem from a read error, because a much larger clone lies one nucleotide away. CDR3 sequence: CVSSGFHGQGNTGELFF. The CDR3 nucleotides are TGTGTCAGCAGCGGATTCCATGGACAAGGGAACACCGGGGAGCTGTTTTTT. The chain recombines TRBV11-2 with TRBJ2-2, with D perhaps matching TRBD1 or TRBD2 (5 bases each). The CDR3 covers 17 residues. The germline V gene has CDR1 SGHAT and CDR2 FQNNGV.

This clonotype has a handful of counts. V gene TRBV2 combines with J gene TRBJ2-5; TRBD1 matches 10 bases. Germline CDR1 is SNHLY and CDR2 is FYNNEI. Trimming at V came to 4 bases and at J to 3 bases, leaving 5 bases not matched to a gene. The CDR3 contains 15 residues. The DNA for the CDR3 is TGTGCCAGCAGTGCCCGGGACAGGGGAGAAGAGACCCAGTACTTC. Translated, it gives CASSARDRGEETQYF.

This clonotype was seen a handful of times. The CDR3 sequence: CASSWRSITDTQYF. The CDR3 region has the DNA TGCGCCAGCAGCTGGCGTTCGATCACAGATACGCAGTATTTT. This rearrangement joins TRBV5-1 to TRBJ2-3; D uncertain. Trimming removed 3 bases at V and 2 bases at J, with 10 bases between. This CDR3 is 14 amino acids long. The germline gives CDR1 SGHRS, CDR2 YFSETQ.

There are many counts of this clonotype. This chain connects TRBV20-1 to TRBJ2-7; D unresolved. With 5 bases removed from V and 2 bases from J, the gap between germline ends came to 13 bases. The CDR3 totals 13 residues. CDR1 is DFQATT, CDR2 SNEGSKA, per germline (reference sequence). The CDR3 protein is CSAPIPQPYEQYF. CDR3 coding DNA: TGCAGTGCTCCGATTCCCCAACCCTACGAGCAGTACTTC.